This entry lists 10 T cell receptor beta chains sequenced from one sample in a study of naive and memory T cell subsets. Both TRBC1 and TRBC2 were covered by a beta constant-region primer of two equimolar oligonucleotides. TCRdb itself ran the UMI-ligation and nested PCR reads through MiXCR, one entry per CDR3 protein. The table has approximately 89,000 distinct CDR3 sequences, 7% seen once. The sample was central memory CD4+ T cells from blood. The receptors stem from a human donor in good health.

Many counts were recorded for this clonotype. V is TRBV7-3 and J is TRBJ1-1, with TRBD1 as a possible D gene (5 bases). CDR1 is SGHTA, CDR2 FQGTGA, per germline. Deletions cut 5 bases from V and 1 base from J, with 8 bases between. The length of the CDR3 is 13 residues. This chain's CDR3 is CASSRQQNTEAFF. DNA of the CDR3: TGTGCCAGCAGCCGACAGCAGAACACTGAAGCTTTCTTT.

This clonotype was seen many times. CDR3 DNA sequence: TGTGCCAGCAGCTTGGTGGGGGATAGGGGTGAGCAGTTCTTC. Protein sequence: CASSLVGDRGEQFF. This sequence joins TRBV5-6 and TRBJ2-1; either TRBD1 or TRBD2 may fit D (5 bases each). V dropped 0 bases and J dropped 9 bases, with 13 bases sitting between them. CDR1 SGHDT and CDR2 YYEEEE come from the germline V gene. CDR3 length equals 14 residues.

This clonotype occurred many times. V is TRBV19 and J is TRBJ1-5, with 7 nucleotides matching TRBD1. This CDR3 region has 14 residues. After removal of 5 bases from V and 7 bases from J, the junction contained 8 bases not matched to a gene. Germline CDR1 LNHDA, CDR2 SQIVND (reference sequence). DNA for the CDR3: TGTGCCAGTAGTCCCGACAGGGACAGCCAGCCCCAGCATTTT. This codes for CASSPDRDSQPQHF.

This clonotype has a count of ten or more. V is TRBV20-1 and J is TRBJ1-2; D possibly corresponds to TRBD1 (5 bases). In germline, CDR1 is DFQATT, CDR2 SNEGSKA (reference sequence). Trimming stripped 7 bases from V and 4 bases from J, with 16 bases between. The CDR3 loop spans 13 amino acids. Here the CDR3 DNA reads TGCAGTGTTTTCTCAACAGGCGCCTATGGCTACACCTTC. Encoded protein: CSVFSTGAYGYTF.

This clonotype was found many times. The V gene is TRBV11-2, the J gene TRBJ1-3; D is ambiguous. Looked up from germline, CDR1 is SGHAT and CDR2 is FQNNGV. This CDR3 contains 13 residues. V lost 5 bases and J lost 0, with 5 bases in between. CDR3 nucleotide sequence: TGTGCCAGCAGCCCGCCCTCTGGAAACACCATATATTTT. This codes for CASSPPSGNTIYF. Complete variable domain (other parts from reference TRBV11-2 and TRBJ1-3): EAGVAQSPRYKIIEKRQSVAFWCNPISGHATLYWYQQILGQGPKLLIQFQNNGVVDDSQLPKDRFSAERLKGVDSTLKIQPAKLEDSAVYLCASSPPSGNTIYFGEGSWLTVV.

V and J are TRBV20-1 and TRBJ2-3, with 9 bases fitting TRBD2. The germline CDR1 and CDR2 sequences are DFQATT and SNEGSKA (reference sequence). The V gene end was trimmed by 3 bases and the J gene end by 4 bases; junction bases not matched to a gene: 5. There are 14 residues in the CDR3. The CDR3 nucleotides are TGCAGTGCTAGCACGCGGGAGGGCGCAGATACGCAGTATTTT. Translation: CSASTREGADTQYF.

The V gene is TRBV4-3, the J gene TRBJ1-4, with D perhaps TRBD1 (5 bases). Trimming stripped 4 bases from V and 6 bases from J, with 18 bases between. The length of the CDR3 is 16 residues. CDR1 and CDR2 (germline): LGHNA, YSLEER. This CDR3 reads CASSPRVGEGHEKLFF. The CDR3 DNA follows: TGCGCCAGCAGCCCAAGAGTGGGAGAGGGACATGAAAAACTGTTTTTT.

This clonotype is termed medium-sized. This chain joins TRBV7-2 and TRBJ2-7; 14 bases agree with TRBD2. CDR1 is SGHTA, CDR2 FQGNSA, per germline. This CDR3 comprises 16 residues. The V and J ends lost 5 bases and 2 bases, in that order; junction bases with no gene match: 5. CDR3 in amino acids: CASSPGLAGVAYEQYF. DNA of the CDR3: TGTGCCAGCAGCCCGGGACTAGCGGGGGTCGCCTACGAGCAGTACTTC.

The V gene is TRBV3-1, the J gene TRBJ1-2; D ambiguous. From germline, CDR1 is LGHDT and CDR2 YNNKEL (reference sequence). V lost 3 bases to trimming and J lost 5 bases, with 10 bases between them. The CDR3 covers 13 residues. The CDR3 sequence: CASSQLRSYGYTF. In DNA, the CDR3 is TGTGCCAGCAGCCAGCTTAGGTCTTATGGCTACACCTTC.

Ten or more counts support this clonotype. This chain joins TRBV7-6 and TRBJ2-3, with D perhaps matching TRBD1 or TRBD2 (6 bases each). Per germline, CDR1 SGHVS and CDR2 FNYEAQ. The CDR3 has 17 residues. V lost 5 bases and J 2 bases, leaving 20 bases between the germline ends. The CDR3 nucleotides read TGTGCCAGCAGCCTAGGTGGGGGGCGGAGACCCACAGATACGCAGTATTTT. It specifies CASSLGGGRRPTDTQYF.